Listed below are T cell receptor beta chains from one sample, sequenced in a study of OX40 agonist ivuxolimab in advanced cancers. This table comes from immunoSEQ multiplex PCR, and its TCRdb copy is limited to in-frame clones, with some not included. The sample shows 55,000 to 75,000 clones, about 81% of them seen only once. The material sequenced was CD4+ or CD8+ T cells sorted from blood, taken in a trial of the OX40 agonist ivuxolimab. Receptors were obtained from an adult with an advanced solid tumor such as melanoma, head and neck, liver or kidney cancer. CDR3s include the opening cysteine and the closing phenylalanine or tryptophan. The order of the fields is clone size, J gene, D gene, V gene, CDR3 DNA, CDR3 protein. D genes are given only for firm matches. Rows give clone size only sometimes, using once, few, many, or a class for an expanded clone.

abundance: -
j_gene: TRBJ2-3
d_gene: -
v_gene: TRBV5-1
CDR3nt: TGCGCCAGCAGCTTAACGGACACAGATACGCAGTATTTT
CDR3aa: CASSLTDTDTQYF

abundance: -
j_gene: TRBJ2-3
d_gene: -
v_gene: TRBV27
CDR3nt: TGTGCCAGCACCTTTAGTTCGGGAGATACGCAGTATTTT
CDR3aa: CASTFSSGDTQYF

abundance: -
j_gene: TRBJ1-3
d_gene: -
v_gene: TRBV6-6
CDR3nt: TGTGCCAGCAGTTCAGGGTCCCGACGGAACACCATATATTTT
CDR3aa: CASSSGSRRNTIYF

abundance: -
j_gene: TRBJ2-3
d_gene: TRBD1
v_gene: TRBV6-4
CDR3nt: TGTGCCAGCAGTGCATCGGGACAGACAGATACGCAGTATTTT
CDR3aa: CASSASGQTDTQYF

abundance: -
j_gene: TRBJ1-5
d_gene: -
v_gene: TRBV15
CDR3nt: TGTGCCACCAGCAGAGATATTATGGGCCAGCCCCAGCATTTT
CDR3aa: CATSRDIMGQPQHF

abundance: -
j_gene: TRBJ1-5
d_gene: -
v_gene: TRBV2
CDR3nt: TGTGCCAGCAGTGAAGATGCGGCCGTCGGGGTTAATCAGCCCCAGCATTTT
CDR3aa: CASSEDAAVGVNQPQHF

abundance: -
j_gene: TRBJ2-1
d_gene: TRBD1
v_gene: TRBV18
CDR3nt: TGTGCCAGCTCTGGACAGGGAGCCTACAATGAGCAGTTCTTC
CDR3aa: CASSGQGAYNEQFF

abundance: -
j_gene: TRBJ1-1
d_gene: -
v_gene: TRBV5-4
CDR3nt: TGTGCCAGCAGCTGGGCCCGGAGGAACACTGAAGCTTTCTTT
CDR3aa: CASSWARRNTEAFF

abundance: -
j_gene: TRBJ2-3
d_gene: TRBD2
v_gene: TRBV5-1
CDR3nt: TGCGCCAGCAGCTTGGCTACTAGCGGGCTCACAGATACGCAGTATTTT
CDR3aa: CASSLATSGLTDTQYF

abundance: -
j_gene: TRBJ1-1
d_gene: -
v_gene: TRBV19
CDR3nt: TGTGCCAGTCAATGGACACTGGGAGGTGAAGCTTTCTTT
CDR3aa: CASQWTLGGEAFF

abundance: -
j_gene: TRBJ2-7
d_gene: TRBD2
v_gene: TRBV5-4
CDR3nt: TGTGCCAGCACCCTCTCACGGGGTAGCGGGGTGTCCGGCCCCGAGCAGTACTTC
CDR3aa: CASTLSRGSGVSGPEQYF

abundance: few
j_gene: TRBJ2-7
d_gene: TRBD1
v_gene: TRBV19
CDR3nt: TGTGCCAGCATGGACAGGGGCTACGAGCAGTACTTC
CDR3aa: CASMDRGYEQYF

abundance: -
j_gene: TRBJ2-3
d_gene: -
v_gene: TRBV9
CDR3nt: TGTGCCAGCAGCGGGGACCTTAGCACAGATACGCAGTATTTT
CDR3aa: CASSGDLSTDTQYF

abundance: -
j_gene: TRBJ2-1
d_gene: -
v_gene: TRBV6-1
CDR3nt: TGTGCCAGCAGTGAAGCGGGGGCCTCCTACAATGAGCAGTTCTTC
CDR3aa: CASSEAGASYNEQFF

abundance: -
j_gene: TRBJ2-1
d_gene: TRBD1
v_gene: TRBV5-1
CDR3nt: TGCGCCAGCAGCCGACAGACAGGGTCCGATGAGCAGTTCTTC
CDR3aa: CASSRQTGSDEQFF

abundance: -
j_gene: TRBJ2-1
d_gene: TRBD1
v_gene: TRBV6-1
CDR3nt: TGTGCCAGCAGCCCCGACAGGGGTATGTACAATGAGCAGTTCTTC
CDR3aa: CASSPDRGMYNEQFF

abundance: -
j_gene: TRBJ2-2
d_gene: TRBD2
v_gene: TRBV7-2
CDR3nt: TGTGCCAGCAGCTTAACTAGCGGGGCTAACACCGGGGAGCTGTTTTTT
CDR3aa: CASSLTSGANTGELFF

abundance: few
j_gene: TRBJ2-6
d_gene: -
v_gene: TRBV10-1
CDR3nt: TGCGCCAGCAGTGATGGGCCAGGGACTGGGGCCAACGTCCTGACTTTC
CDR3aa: CASSDGPGTGANVLTF

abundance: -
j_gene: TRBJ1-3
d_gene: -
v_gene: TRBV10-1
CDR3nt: TGCGCCAGCAGAAATCGGGTTCCCGGGGGAAACACCATATATTTT
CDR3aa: CASRNRVPGGNTIYF

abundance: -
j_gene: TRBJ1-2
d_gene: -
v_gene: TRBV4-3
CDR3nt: TGCGCCAGCAGCCAAGATCAGGGTTATGGCTACACCTTC
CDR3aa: CASSQDQGYGYTF

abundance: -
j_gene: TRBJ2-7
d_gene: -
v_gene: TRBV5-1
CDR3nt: TGCGCCAGCAGCCCGGGGTATCTCGAGGAGCAGTACTTC
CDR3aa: CASSPGYLEEQYF

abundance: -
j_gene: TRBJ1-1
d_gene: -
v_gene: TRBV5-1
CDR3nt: TGCGCCAGCAGCTCCGGGTTTTCGATGAACACTGAAGCTTTCTTT
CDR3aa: CASSSGFSMNTEAFF

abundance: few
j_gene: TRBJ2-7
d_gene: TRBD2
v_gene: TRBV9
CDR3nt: TGTGCCAGCAGCGTAGACCCTAGCGGAAGCGAGCAGTACTTC
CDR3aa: CASSVDPSGSEQYF

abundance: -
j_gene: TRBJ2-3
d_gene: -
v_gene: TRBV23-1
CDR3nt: TGCGCCAGCATTCAGGGGCCCCTTGGTCCGCAGTATTTT
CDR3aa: CASIQGPLGPQYF

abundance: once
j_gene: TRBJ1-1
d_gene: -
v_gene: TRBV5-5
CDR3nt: TGTGCCAGCAGCTTGGAGCCGAGAATGAACACTGAAGCTTTCTTT
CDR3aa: CASSLEPRMNTEAFF

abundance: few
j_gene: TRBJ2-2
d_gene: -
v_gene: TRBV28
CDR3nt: TGTGCCAGCGGGGGCAGGTCCGGGGAGCTGTTTTTT
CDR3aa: CASGGRSGELFF

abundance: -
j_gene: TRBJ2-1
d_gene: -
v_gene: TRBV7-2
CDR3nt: TGTGCCAGCAGCTTAAACTTGAATGAGCAGTTCTTC
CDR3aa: CASSLNLNEQFF

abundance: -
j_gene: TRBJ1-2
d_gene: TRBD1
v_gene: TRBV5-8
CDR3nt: TGTGCCAGCAGCTTGGGAACAGGGGCGAGCTATGGCTACACCTTC
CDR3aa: CASSLGTGASYGYTF

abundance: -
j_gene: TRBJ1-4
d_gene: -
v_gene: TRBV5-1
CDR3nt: TGCGCCAGCTCCCTGGACAGAAATGAAAAACTGTTTTTT
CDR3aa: CASSLDRNEKLFF

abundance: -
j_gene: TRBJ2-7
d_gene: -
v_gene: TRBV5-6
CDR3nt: TGTGCCAGCAGCTTGGTAGGGGCGCTTTCGTCCGAGCAGTACTTC
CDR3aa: CASSLVGALSSEQYF

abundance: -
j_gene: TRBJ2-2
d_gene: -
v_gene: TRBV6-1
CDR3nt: TGTGCCAGCAGTGAATTGGGGACCCGCTACGCCGGGGAGCTGTTTTTT
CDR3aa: CASSELGTRYAGELFF

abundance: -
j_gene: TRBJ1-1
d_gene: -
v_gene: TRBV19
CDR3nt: TGTGCCAGTAGTGACCCCGGGGGCAGGGCATACACTGAAGCTTTCTTT
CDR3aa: CASSDPGGRAYTEAFF

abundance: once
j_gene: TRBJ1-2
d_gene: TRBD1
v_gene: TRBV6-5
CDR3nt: TGTGCCAGCAGTTACGACAGGGGTTTTGGCTACACCTTC
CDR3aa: CASSYDRGFGYTF

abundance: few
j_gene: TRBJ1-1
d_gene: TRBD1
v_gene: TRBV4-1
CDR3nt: TGCGCCAGCAGTCATGACGGGACAGGGTCAGTCGAGGGCACTGAAGCTTTCTTT
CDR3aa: CASSHDGTGSVEGTEAFF

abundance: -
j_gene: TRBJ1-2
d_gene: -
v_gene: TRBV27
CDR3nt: TGTGCCAGCAGTCCCGGCCCAGGTATAGGTGGCTACACCTTC
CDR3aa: CASSPGPGIGGYTF

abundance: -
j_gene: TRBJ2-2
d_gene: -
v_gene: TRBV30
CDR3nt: TGTGCCTGGAGTGTACGAAGGGACGGGGAGCTGTTTTTT
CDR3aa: CAWSVRRDGELFF

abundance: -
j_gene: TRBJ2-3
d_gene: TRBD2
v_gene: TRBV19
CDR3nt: TGTGCCAGTAGTATACTAGCGGGGGGGCCGGATACGCAGTATTTT
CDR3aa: CASSILAGGPDTQYF

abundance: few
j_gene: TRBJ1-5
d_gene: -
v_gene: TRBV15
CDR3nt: TGTGCCACCAGCAAGGCACCCGATCAGCCCCAGCATTTT
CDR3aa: CATSKAPDQPQHF

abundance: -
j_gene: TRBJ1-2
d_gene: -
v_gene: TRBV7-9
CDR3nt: TGTGCCAGCAGCTTAGGAACAGGGCATGGCTACACCTTC
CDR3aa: CASSLGTGHGYTF

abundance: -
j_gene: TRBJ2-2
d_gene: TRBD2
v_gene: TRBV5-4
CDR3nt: TGTGCCAGCAGCTCGGGGGGGCAGGACACCGGGGAGCTGTTTTTT
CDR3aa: CASSSGGQDTGELFF

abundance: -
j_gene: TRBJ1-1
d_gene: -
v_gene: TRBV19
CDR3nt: TGTGCCAGTAGGGGACGGTCGAACACTGAAGCTTTCTTT
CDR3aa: CASRGRSNTEAFF

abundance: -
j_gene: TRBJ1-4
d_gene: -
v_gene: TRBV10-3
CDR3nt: TGTGCCATCAGTGCGCGGGGGGGTGAAAAACTGTTTTTT
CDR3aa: CAISARGGEKLFF